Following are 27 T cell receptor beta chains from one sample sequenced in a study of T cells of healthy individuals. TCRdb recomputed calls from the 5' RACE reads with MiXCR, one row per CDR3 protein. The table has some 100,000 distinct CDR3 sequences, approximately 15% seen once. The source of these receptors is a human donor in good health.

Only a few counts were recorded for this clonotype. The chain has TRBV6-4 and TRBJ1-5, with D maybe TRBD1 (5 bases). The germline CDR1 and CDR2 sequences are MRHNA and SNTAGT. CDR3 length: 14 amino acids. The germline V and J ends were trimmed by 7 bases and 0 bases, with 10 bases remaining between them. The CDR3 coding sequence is TGTGCCAGCAAACAGGAAATTAGCAATCAGCCCCAGCATTTT. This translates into CASKQEISNQPQHF.

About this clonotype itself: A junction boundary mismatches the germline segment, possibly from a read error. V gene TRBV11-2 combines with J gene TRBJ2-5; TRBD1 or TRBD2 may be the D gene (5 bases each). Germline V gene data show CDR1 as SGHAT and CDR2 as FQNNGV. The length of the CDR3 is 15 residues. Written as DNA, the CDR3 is TGTGCCAGCGGCTTAGAGGGCAGGGCTTGGGAGACCCAGTACTTC. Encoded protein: CASGLEGRAWETQYF.

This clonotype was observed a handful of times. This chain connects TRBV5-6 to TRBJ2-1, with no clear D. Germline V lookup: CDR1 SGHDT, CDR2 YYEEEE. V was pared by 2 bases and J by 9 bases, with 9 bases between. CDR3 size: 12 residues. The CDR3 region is CASSFGLSEQFF. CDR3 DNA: TGTGCCAGCAGCTTTGGTCTGAGTGAGCAGTTCTTC.

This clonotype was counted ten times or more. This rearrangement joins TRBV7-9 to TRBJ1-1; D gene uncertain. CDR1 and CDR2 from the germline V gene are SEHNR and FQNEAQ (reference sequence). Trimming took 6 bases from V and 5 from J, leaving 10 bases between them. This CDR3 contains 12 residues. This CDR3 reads CASSGKGTEAFF. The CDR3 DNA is TGTGCCAGCAGTGGGAAAGGAACTGAAGCTTTCTTT.

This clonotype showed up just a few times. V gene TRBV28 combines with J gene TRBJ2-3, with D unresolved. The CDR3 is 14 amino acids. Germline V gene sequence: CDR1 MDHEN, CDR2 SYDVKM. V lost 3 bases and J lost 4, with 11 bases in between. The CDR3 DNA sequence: TGTGCCAGCAGTTTTACTTCTTTATCAGATACGCAGTATTTT. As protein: CASSFTSLSDTQYF.

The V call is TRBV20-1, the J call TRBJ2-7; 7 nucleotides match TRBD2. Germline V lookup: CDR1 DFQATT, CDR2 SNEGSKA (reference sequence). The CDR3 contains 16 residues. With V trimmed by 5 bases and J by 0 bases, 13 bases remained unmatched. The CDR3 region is CSAPHPSGASSYEQYF. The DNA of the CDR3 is TGCAGTGCTCCCCATCCCAGCGGGGCGAGCTCCTACGAGCAGTACTTC.

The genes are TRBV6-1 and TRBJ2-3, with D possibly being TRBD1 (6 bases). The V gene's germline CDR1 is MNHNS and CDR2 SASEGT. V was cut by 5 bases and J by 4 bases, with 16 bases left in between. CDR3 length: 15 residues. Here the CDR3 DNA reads TGTGCCAGCAGTATGGGATGGCAGGGGCCAGATACGCAGTATTTT. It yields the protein CASSMGWQGPDTQYF.

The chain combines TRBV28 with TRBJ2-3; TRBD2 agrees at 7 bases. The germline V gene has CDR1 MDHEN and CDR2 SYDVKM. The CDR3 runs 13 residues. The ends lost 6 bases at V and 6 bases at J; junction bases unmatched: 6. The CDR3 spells CASSQRGWDTQYF. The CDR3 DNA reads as TGTGCCAGCAGCCAGCGGGGTTGGGATACGCAGTATTTT.

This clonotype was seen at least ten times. CDR3 coding DNA: TGCGCCAGCAGCTTGGCGCCAGATACGCAGTATTTT. Protein: CASSLAPDTQYF. This chain uses TRBV5-1 with TRBJ2-3; D gene ambiguous. Trimming cost V 0 bases and J 4 bases, with 3 bases left between them. Germline V CDR1 and CDR2: SGHRS, YFSETQ. This CDR3 is built from 12 residues.

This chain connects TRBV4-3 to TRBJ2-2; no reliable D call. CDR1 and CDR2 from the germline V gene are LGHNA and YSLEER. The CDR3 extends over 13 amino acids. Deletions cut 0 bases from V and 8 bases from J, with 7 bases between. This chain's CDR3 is CASSQEVRGELFF. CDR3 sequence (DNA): TGCGCCAGCAGCCAAGAAGTTAGGGGGGAGCTGTTTTTT.

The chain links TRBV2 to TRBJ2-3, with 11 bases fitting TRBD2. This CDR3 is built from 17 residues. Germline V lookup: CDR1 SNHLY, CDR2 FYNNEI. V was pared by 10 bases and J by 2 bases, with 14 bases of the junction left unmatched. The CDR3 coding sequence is TGTGCCAATCTGGGCCTAGCGGGAGGTCCCCACACAGATACGCAGTATTTT. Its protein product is CANLGLAGGPHTDTQYF.

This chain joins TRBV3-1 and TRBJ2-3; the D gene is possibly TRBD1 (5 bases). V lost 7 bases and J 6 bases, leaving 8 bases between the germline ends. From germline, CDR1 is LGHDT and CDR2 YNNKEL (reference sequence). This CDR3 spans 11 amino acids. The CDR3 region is CASTWGDTQYF. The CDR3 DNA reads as TGTGCCAGCACGTGGGGCGATACGCAGTATTTT.

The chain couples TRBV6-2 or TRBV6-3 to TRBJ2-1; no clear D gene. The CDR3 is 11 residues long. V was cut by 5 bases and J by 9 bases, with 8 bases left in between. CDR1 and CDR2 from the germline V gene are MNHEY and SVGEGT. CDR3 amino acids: CASSGAIEQFF. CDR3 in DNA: TGTGCCAGCAGTGGAGCTATTGAGCAGTTCTTC.

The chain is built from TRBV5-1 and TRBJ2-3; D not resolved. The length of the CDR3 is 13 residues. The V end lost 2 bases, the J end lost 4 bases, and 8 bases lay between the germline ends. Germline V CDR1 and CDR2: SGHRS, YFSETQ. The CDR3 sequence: CASSLSGPDTQYF. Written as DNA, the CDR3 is TGCGCCAGCAGCTTATCGGGCCCAGATACGCAGTATTTT.

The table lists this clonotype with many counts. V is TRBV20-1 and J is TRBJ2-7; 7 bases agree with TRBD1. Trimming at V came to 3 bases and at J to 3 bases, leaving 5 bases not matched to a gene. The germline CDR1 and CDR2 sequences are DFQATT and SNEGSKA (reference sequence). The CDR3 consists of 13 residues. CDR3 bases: TGCAGTGCTAGGGGGACAGCGGACTACGAGCAGTACTTC. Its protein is CSARGTADYEQYF.

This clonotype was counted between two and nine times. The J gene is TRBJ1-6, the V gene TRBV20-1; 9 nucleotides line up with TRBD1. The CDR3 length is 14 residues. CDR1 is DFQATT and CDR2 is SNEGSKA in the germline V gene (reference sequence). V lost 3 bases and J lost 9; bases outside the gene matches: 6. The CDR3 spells CSARGDRVTSPLHF. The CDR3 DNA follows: TGCAGTGCTAGGGGGGACAGGGTAACTTCACCCCTCCACTTT.

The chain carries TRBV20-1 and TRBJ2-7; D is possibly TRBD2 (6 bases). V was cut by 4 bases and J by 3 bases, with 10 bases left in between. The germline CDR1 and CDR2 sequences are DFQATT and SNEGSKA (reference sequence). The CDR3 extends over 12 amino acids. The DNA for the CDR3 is TGCAGTGCTACTCATAGCGGCTACGAGCAGTACTTC. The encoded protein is CSATHSGYEQYF.

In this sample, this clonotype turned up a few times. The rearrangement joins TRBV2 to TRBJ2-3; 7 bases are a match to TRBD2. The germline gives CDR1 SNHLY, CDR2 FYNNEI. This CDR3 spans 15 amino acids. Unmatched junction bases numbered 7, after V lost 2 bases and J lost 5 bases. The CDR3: CASSELTGGVDTQYF. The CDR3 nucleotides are TGTGCCAGCAGTGAATTGACGGGAGGCGTAGATACGCAGTATTTT.

The chain's CDR3 is CAISVTGGVVNEQFF. CDR3 sequence (DNA): TGTGCCATCAGTGTAACAGGGGGCGTCGTCAATGAGCAGTTCTTC. The genes are TRBV10-3 and TRBJ2-1; 9 bases are shared with TRBD1. Trimming took 4 bases from V and 6 from J; bases not matched to a gene: 7. The CDR3 extends over 15 amino acids. CDR1 and CDR2 (germline): ENHRY, SYGVKD.

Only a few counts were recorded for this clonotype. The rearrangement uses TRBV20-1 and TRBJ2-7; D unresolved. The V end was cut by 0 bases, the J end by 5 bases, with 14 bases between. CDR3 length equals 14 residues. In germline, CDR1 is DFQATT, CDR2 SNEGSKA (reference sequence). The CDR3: CSAREGRLDHEQYF. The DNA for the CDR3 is TGCAGTGCTAGAGAGGGCAGATTAGACCACGAGCAGTACTTC.

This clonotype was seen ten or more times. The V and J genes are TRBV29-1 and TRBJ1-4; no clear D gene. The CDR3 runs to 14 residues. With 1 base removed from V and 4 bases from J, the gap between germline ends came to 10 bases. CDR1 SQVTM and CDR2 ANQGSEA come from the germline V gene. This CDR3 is CSVEGGAGNEKLFF. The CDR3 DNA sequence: TGCAGCGTTGAAGGGGGAGCCGGTAATGAAAAACTGTTTTTT.

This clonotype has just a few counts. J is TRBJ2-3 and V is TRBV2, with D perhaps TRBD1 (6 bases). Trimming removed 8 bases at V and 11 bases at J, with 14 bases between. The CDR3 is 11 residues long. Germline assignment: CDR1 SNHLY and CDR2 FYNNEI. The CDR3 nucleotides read TGTGCCAGCGCGCCTGGACAGAGGCAGTATTTT. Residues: CASAPGQRQYF.

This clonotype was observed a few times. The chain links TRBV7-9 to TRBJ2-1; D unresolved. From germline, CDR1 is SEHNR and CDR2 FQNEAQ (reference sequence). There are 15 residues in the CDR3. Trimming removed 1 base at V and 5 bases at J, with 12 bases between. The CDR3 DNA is TGTGCCAGCAGCTTAGGACAAGCTGTTGACAATGAGCAGTTCTTC. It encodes CASSLGQAVDNEQFF.

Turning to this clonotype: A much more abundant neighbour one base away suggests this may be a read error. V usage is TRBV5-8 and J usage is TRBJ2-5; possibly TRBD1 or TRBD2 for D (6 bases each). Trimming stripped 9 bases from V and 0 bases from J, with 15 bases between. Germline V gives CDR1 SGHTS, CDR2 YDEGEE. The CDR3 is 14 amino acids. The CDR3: CANRRGTYQETQYF. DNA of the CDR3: TGTGCCAACAGACGCGGGACATACCAAGAGACCCAGTACTTC.

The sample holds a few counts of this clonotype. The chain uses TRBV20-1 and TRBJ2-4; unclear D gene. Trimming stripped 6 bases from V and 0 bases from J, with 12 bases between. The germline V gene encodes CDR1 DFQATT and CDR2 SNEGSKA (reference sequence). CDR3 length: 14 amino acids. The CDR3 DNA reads TGCAGTGCAATGTCCTTGATAGCCAAAAACATTCAGTACTTC. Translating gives CSAMSLIAKNIQYF.

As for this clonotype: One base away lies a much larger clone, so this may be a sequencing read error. DNA of the CDR3: TGTGCCAGTGGCGGACTAGCGGGAATCATGGTACTGACCAAAAACATTCAGTACTTC. Its translation: CASGGLAGIMVLTKNIQYF. The chain uses TRBV19 and TRBJ2-4, with TRBD2 matching 12 bases. Germline loops: CDR1 LNHDA, CDR2 SQIVND (reference sequence). The length of the CDR3 is 19 residues. The junction had 16 bases not matched to a gene; V was cut back by 8 bases and J by 2 bases.

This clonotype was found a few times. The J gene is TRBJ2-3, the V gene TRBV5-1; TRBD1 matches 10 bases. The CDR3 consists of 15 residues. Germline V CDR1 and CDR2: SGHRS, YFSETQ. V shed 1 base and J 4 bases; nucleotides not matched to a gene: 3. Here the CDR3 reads CASSLRGTGADTQYF. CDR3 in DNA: TGCGCCAGCAGCTTGCGAGGGACAGGGGCAGATACGCAGTATTTT.